The 29 T cell receptor beta chains in this list originate from one sample, sequenced in a study of CD8 T cells in ankylosing spondylitis. MiXCR, run by TCRdb on the 5' RACE reads, gives a single entry per CDR3 protein. The sample has some 130,000 distinct CDR3 sequences; approximately 7.3% are singletons. Input material: blood, either unsorted or a sorted T cell fraction (not recorded which). The receptors derive from a female donor with ankylosing spondylitis or in good health (not recorded which).

This clonotype was seen ten or more times. The DNA for the CDR3 is TGCGCCAGCAGTCCAAGAATCCAGGGGGCCGGAGGCTACACCTTC. It translates to CASSPRIQGAGGYTF. The gene calls are TRBV4-1 and TRBJ1-2; 8 nucleotides agree with TRBD1. Germline CDR1 and CDR2: MGHRA and YSYEKL. The trim removed 6 bases at V and 8 bases at J, leaving 14 bases unmatched. The CDR3 is 15 amino acids.

The chain links TRBV20-1 to TRBJ2-5; 13 positions match TRBD2. CDR1 is DFQATT, CDR2 SNEGSKA, per germline (reference sequence). The CDR3 is 16 residues long. V lost 8 bases and J lost 1; bases outside the gene matches: 10. For the CDR3, the DNA is TGCAGTTTTTTAGGGACTAGCGGGGCGACCCAAGAGACCCAGTACTTC. Translation: CSFLGTSGATQETQYF.

This clonotype came up many times. The J gene is TRBJ1-3, the V gene TRBV11-2; D unclear. V gave up 0 bases and J gave up 2 bases, with 11 bases separating them. The CDR3 runs to 16 residues. Germline-derived CDR1 and CDR2 are SGHAT and FQNNGV. The CDR3 DNA is TGTGCCAGCAGCTTAGATCGGAAGGGTACTGGAAACACCATATATTTT. It translates to CASSLDRKGTGNTIYF.

At least ten counts were recorded for this clonotype. This chain uses TRBV5-1 with TRBJ2-1; 13 bases are a match to TRBD2. Trimming cost V 3 bases and J 7 bases; bases outside gene matches: 4. The CDR3 is made up of 15 amino acids. Germline assignment: CDR1 SGHRS and CDR2 YFSETQ. CDR3 DNA sequence: TGCGCCAGCAGCTCACTAGCGGGGGGGGGAAATGAGCAGTTCTTC. Residues: CASSSLAGGGNEQFF. Combining the CDR3 with reference TRBV5-1 and TRBJ2-1 gives the whole variable domain KAGVTQTPRYLIKTRGQQVTLSCSPISGHRSVSWYQQTPGQGLQFLFEYFSETQRNKGNFPGRFSGRQFSNSRSEMNVSTLELGDSALYLCASSSLAGGGNEQFFGPGTRLTVL.

The chain couples TRBV7-9 to TRBJ2-2; possibly TRBD1 for D (7 bases). Germline values: CDR1 SEHNR, CDR2 FQNEAQ (reference sequence). The CDR3 spans 15 residues. Trimming took 3 bases from V and 4 from J, leaving 12 bases between them. In DNA form, the CDR3 reads TGTGCCAGCAGCTTCCAGGGGGGTATCACCGGGGAGCTGTTTTTT. Translation gives CASSFQGGITGELFF.

The sample holds many counts of this clonotype. CDR3 sequence: CASSVGRTEYGYTF. For the CDR3, the DNA is TGTGCCAGCAGCGTAGGAAGGACGGAGTATGGCTACACCTTC. The rearrangement uses TRBV9 and TRBJ1-2, with unresolved D. V was clipped by 0 bases and J by 5 bases, with 11 bases between them. The CDR3 loop spans 14 amino acids. Germline loops: CDR1 SGDLS, CDR2 YYNGEE.

There are many counts of this clonotype. The chain uses TRBV28 and TRBJ1-5; a weak D match, TRBD1 (5 bases). The germline gives CDR1 MDHEN, CDR2 SYDVKM. There are 17 residues in the CDR3. V dropped 5 bases and J dropped 0 bases, with 17 bases sitting between them. The DNA for the CDR3 is TGTGCCAGCAGTGACGGGGCAGGTTCCTATAGCAATCAGCCCCAGCATTTT. Residues: CASSDGAGSYSNQPQHF.

There are many counts of this clonotype. The chain uses TRBV11-2 and TRBJ1-2; TRBD1 aligns across 8 bases. The junction had 2 bases not matched to a gene; V was cut back by 5 bases and J by 6 bases. This CDR3 has 12 amino acids. Germline CDR1 is SGHAT and CDR2 is FQNNGV. The CDR3: CASSKQGDGYTF. CDR3 coding DNA: TGTGCCAGCAGCAAACAGGGGGATGGCTACACCTTC.

The sample holds many counts of this clonotype. The chain carries TRBV5-1 and TRBJ2-1; D gene unclear. This CDR3 has 14 amino acids. Germline CDR1 reads SGHRS; CDR2 reads YFSETQ. V dropped 6 bases and J dropped 0 bases, with 10 bases sitting between them. In DNA, the CDR3 is TGCGCCAGCACACACGTGAGCTCCTACAATGAGCAGTTCTTC. This gives the protein CASTHVSSYNEQFF.

This clonotype has a count of ten or more. Here the CDR3 DNA reads TGCAGTGCTAGAGATAGAACAGGGGACGGAGAGACCCAGTACTTC. Amino acid sequence: CSARDRTGDGETQYF. The rearrangement links TRBV20-1 to TRBJ2-5, with TRBD1 identical over 7 bases. Germline V gene lookup returns CDR1 DFQATT and CDR2 SNEGSKA (reference sequence). The V gene end was trimmed by 0 bases and the J gene end by 4 bases; junction bases not matched to a gene: 8. The CDR3 runs 15 residues.

This clonotype appeared many times. This chain connects TRBV12-3 or TRBV12-4 to TRBJ1-6, with D tentatively TRBD1 (5 bases). V dropped 6 bases and J dropped 5 bases, with 14 bases sitting between them. CDR3 length: 15 amino acids. The CDR3 here is CASRPQAVNNSPLHF. CDR3 bases: TGTGCCAGCAGGCCACAGGCCGTCAATAATTCACCCCTCCACTTT.

This clonotype has at least ten counts. This chain links TRBV7-9 with TRBJ1-4, with D perhaps matching TRBD1 (5 bases). The CDR3 covers 13 residues. With 10 bases removed from V and 10 bases from J, the gap between germline ends came to 19 bases. Germline CDR1 and CDR2: SEHNR and FQNEAQ (reference sequence). CDR3 loop: CATSGTDTRKLFF. The CDR3 nucleotides read TGTGCCACCTCCGGGACTGACACCCGAAAACTGTTTTTT. The complete variable domain, with remaining parts taken from reference TRBV7-9 and TRBJ1-4, reads DTGVSQNPRHKITKRGQNVTFRCDPISEHNRLYWYRQTLGQGPEFLTYFQNEAQLEKSRLLSDRFSAERPKGSFSTLEIQRTEQGDSAMYLCATSGTDTRKLFFGSGTQLSVL.

This clonotype has ten or more counts. The rearrangement uses TRBV5-1 and TRBJ2-1, with D maybe TRBD2 (6 bases). Germline V CDR1 and CDR2: SGHRS, YFSETQ. The CDR3 runs to 13 residues. V lost 0 bases and J lost 9, with 10 bases in between. The CDR3 protein is CASSLVRGIEQFF. The CDR3 DNA reads as TGCGCCAGCAGCTTGGTTCGGGGGATTGAGCAGTTCTTC.

This clonotype has ten or more counts. The CDR3 loop reads CASSLPSVGMNSYEQYF. CDR3 DNA: TGTGCCAGCAGCTTACCTTCTGTAGGCATGAACTCCTACGAGCAGTACTTC. The chain employs TRBV7-9 and TRBJ2-7; no clear D gene. Trimming removed 2 bases from V and 0 bases from J, with 17 bases in between. Germline assignment: CDR1 SEHNR and CDR2 FQNEAQ (reference sequence). The CDR3 totals 17 residues.

Ten or more counts support this clonotype. The chain links TRBV5-6 to TRBJ2-3, with D perhaps matching TRBD1 or TRBD2 (5 bases each). The CDR3 has 14 amino acids. From germline, CDR1 is SGHDT and CDR2 YYEEEE. Trimming left V 2 bases short and J 7 bases short, with 14 bases between. In DNA, the CDR3 is TGTGCCAGCAGCTTTTCCGGGGCTCAATATACGCAGTATTTT. Its translation: CASSFSGAQYTQYF.

This clonotype was detected many times. The chain has TRBV20-1 and TRBJ2-3; TRBD1 agrees at 9 bases. The V and J ends lost 4 bases and 4 bases, in that order; junction bases with no gene match: 9. The CDR3 is 15 amino acids. Per the germline V gene, CDR1 is DFQATT and CDR2 is SNEGSKA (reference sequence). CDR3 DNA: TGCAGTGCTACCCCCGCGGGACAGGGATCAGATACGCAGTATTTT. The encoded protein is CSATPAGQGSDTQYF.

This clonotype has ten or more counts. V usage is TRBV3-1 and J usage is TRBJ1-1, with 7 bases lining up with TRBD1. The V and J ends lost 1 base and 7 bases, in that order; junction bases with no gene match: 3. The CDR3 loop spans 13 amino acids. CDR1 and CDR2 (germline): LGHDT, YNNKEL (reference sequence). CDR3 region: CASSQVTGDEAFF. CDR3 DNA: TGTGCCAGCAGCCAAGTAACAGGGGATGAAGCTTTCTTT.

The chain employs TRBV29-1 and TRBJ2-7, with a tentative D call TRBD2 (5 bases). Trimming cost V 7 bases and J 4 bases, with 14 bases left between them. The CDR3 runs to 12 residues. Per the germline V gene, CDR1 is SQVTM and CDR2 is ANQGSEA. The CDR3 coding sequence is TGCAGCGCCATGGAGACGGGGTACGAGCAGTACTTC. This codes for CSAMETGYEQYF.

This clonotype was recorded many times. The CDR3, as DNA: TGCAGTGCTAGGGATCCGGACAGGGAGGGTGAAGCTTTCTTT. Protein: CSARDPDREGEAFF. V usage is TRBV20-1 and J usage is TRBJ1-1, with 8 positions matching TRBD1. Per the germline V gene, CDR1 is DFQATT and CDR2 is SNEGSKA (reference sequence). The V and J ends lost 3 bases and 7 bases, in that order; junction bases with no gene match: 10. The CDR3 covers 14 residues.

This clonotype was counted many times. J is TRBJ1-1 and V is TRBV3-1; weak D call: TRBD1 (6 bases). Germline V CDR1 and CDR2: LGHDT, YNNKEL (reference sequence). CDR3 length equals 15 residues. Between the trimmed V and J ends, which lost 1 base and 6 bases, there was a span of 15 bases. DNA of the CDR3: TGTGCCAGCAGCCAAGGTCCTCTCAGGGGATCTGAAGCTTTCTTT. Protein product: CASSQGPLRGSEAFF.

This clonotype was detected many times. The genes are TRBV6-5 and TRBJ2-3; 8 nucleotides match TRBD2. Trimming at V came to 2 bases and at J to 1 base, leaving 5 bases not matched to a gene. The CDR3 is made up of 16 amino acids. Germline V gene sequence: CDR1 MNHEY, CDR2 SVGAGI. The CDR3 bases are TGTGCCAGCAGTTACGGATCGGGGGGGCGCACAGATACGCAGTATTTT. This translates into CASSYGSGGRTDTQYF.

This clonotype was recorded many times. V gene TRBV7-2 combines with J gene TRBJ1-2; 9 nucleotides match TRBD1. The CDR3 is 14 residues long. V shed 4 bases and J 8 bases; nucleotides not matched to a gene: 8. Germline values: CDR1 SGHTA, CDR2 FQGNSA. As DNA, the CDR3 is TGTGCCAGCAGCTCCGAGGACAGGGGTAGAGGCTACACCTTC. Residues: CASSSEDRGRGYTF.

Many counts were recorded for this clonotype. The chain couples TRBV7-3 to TRBJ2-7, with D possibly TRBD1 on 6 matching bases. The CDR3 has 15 residues. Trimming took 8 bases from V and 0 from J, leaving 17 bases between them. CDR1 and CDR2 (germline): SGHTA, FQGTGA. The CDR3 is CASRTRDIYSYEQYF. CDR3 DNA: TGTGCCAGCCGCACCCGGGACATCTACTCCTACGAGCAGTACTTC.

This clonotype was seen many times. The gene calls are TRBV9 and TRBJ1-1; unclear D gene. The CDR3 runs to 15 residues. V lost 3 bases to trimming and J lost 2 bases, with 14 bases between them. Germline loops: CDR1 SGDLS, CDR2 YYNGEE. CDR3 sequence (DNA): TGTGCCAGCAGCGAGAGTCTTCCCCCAAACACTGAAGCTTTCTTT. It specifies CASSESLPPNTEAFF.

There are many counts of this clonotype. The chain combines TRBV7-2 with TRBJ2-7, with TRBD2 identical over 11 bases. This CDR3 has 16 amino acids. The J segment lost 0 bases and the V segment lost 5 bases, leaving 6 bases of the junction unmatched. The V gene's germline CDR1 is SGHTA and CDR2 FQGNSA. This chain's CDR3 is CASSLSSGGTSYEQYF. CDR3 nucleotide sequence: TGTGCCAGCAGCCTATCTAGCGGGGGGACCTCCTACGAGCAGTACTTC.

In this sample, this clonotype turned up many times. The chain couples TRBV6-1 to TRBJ1-1, with D maybe TRBD1 (6 bases). V was trimmed by 6 bases and J by 4 bases, leaving 15 bases between them. This CDR3 has 14 residues. Germline V gene sequence: CDR1 MNHNS, CDR2 SASEGT. As DNA, the CDR3 is TGTGCCAGCAGACTACAGGGACTGGGCACTGAAGCTTTCTTT. Its protein product is CASRLQGLGTEAFF.

The rearrangement uses TRBV4-1 and TRBJ1-5; D ambiguous. The CDR3 is made up of 14 amino acids. V lost 0 bases and J lost 4, with 7 bases in between. Per germline, CDR1 MGHRA and CDR2 YSYEKL. DNA of the CDR3: TGCGCCAGCAGCCAAGAGGGCCGGAATCAGCCCCAGCATTTT. This translates into CASSQEGRNQPQHF.

The chain carries TRBV5-1 and TRBJ2-7; D gene ambiguous. This CDR3 region has 13 residues. V was shortened by 0 bases and J by 6 bases, with 10 bases between the two germline ends. The germline V gene encodes CDR1 SGHRS and CDR2 YFSETQ. CDR3 sequence reads: CASSLVPPSEQYF. CDR3 DNA sequence: TGCGCCAGCAGCTTGGTCCCCCCGAGCGAGCAGTACTTC.

This clonotype was seen many times. The chain joins TRBV9 to TRBJ1-3; TRBD1 is a possible D gene (5 bases). With 5 bases removed from V and 4 bases from J, the gap between germline ends came to 16 bases. Germline V gives CDR1 SGDLS, CDR2 YYNGEE. The length of the CDR3 is 15 residues. The chain's CDR3 is CASSRREGNGNTIYF. As DNA, the CDR3 is TGTGCCAGCAGTCGTAGGGAGGGGAACGGAAACACCATATATTTT.